One sample yielded the 26 T cell receptor beta chains listed below, sequenced in a study of blood T cell repertoires in COVID-19. Here immunoSEQ multiplex PCR was the method, and the copy in TCRdb shows in-frame clones only, minus some. The data hold roughly 250,000 clones, with 65% to 90% observed a single time. The sequenced material came from peripheral blood. The receptors derive from a woman aged 55-69 years with active or convalescent COVID-19.

V and J are TRBV18 and TRBJ1-2; possibly TRBD1 for D (6 bases). V gave up 6 bases and J gave up 5 bases, with 22 bases separating them. The germline gives CDR1 KGHSH, CDR2 LQKENI. The CDR3 has 16 amino acids. Written as DNA, the CDR3 is TGTGCCAGCTCGCTCAACCCCCAACAGGGAGGGTATGGCTACACCTTC. This sequence encodes CASSLNPQQGGYGYTF.

The chain couples TRBV3-1 (or the pseudogene TRBV3-2) to TRBJ1-2; D may be TRBD1 (6 bases). V lost 3 bases, J lost 5 bases, and 19 bases lay in between. The CDR3 has 16 residues. Germline V gene lookup returns CDR1 LGHDT and CDR2 YNNKEL (reference sequence). The CDR3: CASSQMRTVTLYGYTF. The DNA of the CDR3 is TGTGCCAGCAGCCAGATGAGGACAGTCACGCTGTATGGCTACACCTTC.

J is TRBJ1-2 and V is TRBV29-1, with a tentative D call TRBD1 (6 bases). V lost 8 bases to trimming and J lost 5 bases, with 15 bases between them. This CDR3 has 12 amino acids. Germline V gives CDR1 SQVTM, CDR2 ANQGSEA. CDR3 protein: CSPKTGQYGYTF. CDR3 bases: TGCAGCCCAAAGACAGGTCAATATGGCTACACCTTC.

This sequence joins TRBV19 and TRBJ1-5, with D possibly TRBD1 on 6 matching bases. In germline, CDR1 is LNHDA, CDR2 SQIVND (reference sequence). V was trimmed by 5 bases and J by 9 bases, leaving 14 bases between them. The length of the CDR3 is 13 residues. The CDR3 reads CASSPTGIAPQHF. CDR3 sequence (DNA): TGTGCCAGTAGTCCGACAGGAATTGCGCCCCAGCATTTT.

The gene calls are TRBV27 and TRBJ2-3, with 10 bases fitting TRBD1. Trimming cost V 1 base and J 2 bases; bases outside gene matches: 3. Germline CDR1 is MNHEY and CDR2 is SMNVEV (reference sequence). The CDR3 totals 16 residues. The CDR3 nucleotides are TGTGCCAGCAGTTTATGGGGACAGGGGATCACAGATACGCAGTATTTT. This gives the protein CASSLWGQGITDTQYF.

This clone was observed many times. The chain carries TRBV5-5 and TRBJ2-7; 10 bases fit TRBD1. CDR3 size: 15 residues. Germline CDR1 is SGHKS and CDR2 is YYEKEE (reference sequence). V trimming: 3 bases; J trimming: 9 bases; junction bases outside the gene matches: 12. The CDR3 spells CASSSTGDRGDVQYF. Written as DNA, the CDR3 is TGTGCCAGCAGCTCCACCGGGGACAGGGGCGACGTGCAGTACTTC.

Points on this clone: Other DNA sequences in this sample translate to the same CDR3. The V and J genes are TRBV29-1 and TRBJ2-3, with 7 bases lining up with TRBD2. The CDR3 runs to 13 residues. Trimming took 4 bases from V and 3 from J; bases not matched to a gene: 4. Germline CDR1 is SQVTM and CDR2 is ANQGSEA. The CDR3 reads CSVAQGGTDTQYF. CDR3 bases: TGCAGCGTTGCCCAGGGAGGGACAGATACGCAGTATTTT.

V is TRBV27 and J is TRBJ1-6, with TRBD1 as a possible D gene (6 bases). The CDR3 is made up of 15 amino acids. Germline V gives CDR1 MNHEY, CDR2 SMNVEV (reference sequence). V was clipped by 6 bases and J by 10 bases, with 19 bases between them. CDR3 coding DNA: TGTGCCAGCAGCCCAAACGGGGGGCGGGAGTCACCCCTCCACTTT. Translation gives CASSPNGGRESPLHF.

About this clone: This sample also contains other DNA sequences that code for the same CDR3. The chain has TRBV19 and TRBJ2-3, with no clear D. Germline CDR1 and CDR2: LNHDA and SQIVND (reference sequence). V was trimmed by 3 bases and J by 3 bases, leaving 7 bases between them. This CDR3 contains 13 residues. In nucleotides, the CDR3 is TGTGCCAGTAGTATCTCCGGGACAGATACGCAGTATTTT. This translates into CASSISGTDTQYF.

This chain joins TRBV4-2 and TRBJ2-7, with TRBD1 matching over 8 bases. CDR1 and CDR2 from the germline V gene are LGHNA and YNFKEQ. This CDR3 has 14 amino acids. Trimming at V came to 3 bases and at J to 5 bases, leaving 6 bases not matched to a gene. Written as DNA, the CDR3 is TGTGCCAGCAGCCACCTCGGACAGGGTAACGAGCAGTACTTC. This encodes CASSHLGQGNEQYF.

The chain links TRBV6-4 to TRBJ2-2; 7 bases fit TRBD1. Germline V gene lookup returns CDR1 MRHNA and CDR2 SNTAGT. The length of the CDR3 is 14 residues. V trimming: 3 bases; J trimming: 6 bases; junction bases outside the gene matches: 4. The CDR3 DNA follows: TGTGCCAGCAGTGAAGACAGGGTGGCCGGGGAGCTGTTTTTT. This encodes CASSEDRVAGELFF.

The chain carries TRBV6-2 or TRBV6-3 and TRBJ1-6; possibly TRBD1 for D (5 bases). Per the germline V gene, CDR1 is MNHEY and CDR2 is SVGEGT. The V and J ends lost 4 bases and 5 bases respectively, with 9 bases between them. The CDR3 spans 14 residues. The CDR3 DNA follows: TGTGCCAGCAGTTGGGGCCTCAATAATTCACCCCTCCACTTT. It specifies CASSWGLNNSPLHF.

The chain joins TRBV6-5 to TRBJ1-2; D gene uncertain. V lost 2 bases and J lost 8, with 12 bases in between. The germline V gene encodes CDR1 MNHEY and CDR2 SVGAGI. The CDR3 contains 13 residues. The CDR3 reads CASSYLPARGYTF. The CDR3 region has the DNA TGTGCCAGCAGTTACCTACCGGCTAGGGGCTACACCTTC.

The gene calls are TRBV21-1 and TRBJ2-7; the table's D call of TRBD2 was not tested on the DNA. TRBV21-1 is annotated as a pseudogene. CDR3 length: 11 residues. Here the CDR3 DNA reads TGTGCCAGCAGCAGCCCGGGAGAGCAGTACTTC. Amino acids: CASSSPGEQYF.

This clone has a single count. The chain has TRBV7-8 and TRBJ2-5, with 9 bases matching TRBD2. V was clipped by 0 bases and J by 4 bases; unmatched bases: 6. This CDR3 spans 16 amino acids. From germline, CDR1 is SGHVS and CDR2 FQNEAQ. CDR3 nucleotide sequence: TGTGCCAGCAGCTTAGCGCTTAGCGGGGGCCTAGAGACCCAGTACTTC. Translation: CASSLALSGGLETQYF.

In its sample, this clone was seen a few times. CDR3: CASSSTPDRGNQPQHF. The CDR3 DNA follows: TGTGCCAGCAGTTCCACTCCGGACAGGGGAAATCAGCCCCAGCATTTT. The V gene is TRBV6-6, the J gene TRBJ1-5; 9 positions match TRBD1. In germline, CDR1 is MNHNY, CDR2 SVGAGI (reference sequence). J was trimmed by 4 bases and V by 4 bases; bases with no gene match: 8. CDR3 length equals 16 residues.

This rearrangement joins TRBV5-3 to TRBJ2-1; 12 nucleotides agree with TRBD2. TRBV5-3 is an ORF, with its function uncertain. J lost 4 bases, V lost 4 bases, and 3 bases had no gene match. This CDR3 comprises 15 residues. CDR3 in amino acids: CARSLLAGGYNEQFF. CDR3 nucleotides: TGTGCCAGAAGCCTACTAGCGGGGGGATACAATGAGCAGTTCTTC.

The table lists this clone with a count of one. CDR3 sequence reads: CAWHDLAYTGELFF. The CDR3 DNA follows: TGTGCCTGGCATGATCTAGCTTACACCGGGGAGCTGTTTTTT. The rearrangement links TRBV30 to TRBJ2-2, with D tentatively TRBD2 (5 bases). V dropped 5 bases and J dropped 3 bases, with 13 bases sitting between them. CDR1 is GTSNPN and CDR2 is SVGIG in the germline V gene (reference sequence). The CDR3 is 14 residues long.

The chain is built from TRBV3-1 (or the pseudogene TRBV3-2) and TRBJ2-2, with 8 nucleotides matching TRBD2. The CDR3 has 17 residues. Germline V gene data show CDR1 as LGHDT and CDR2 as YNNKEL (reference sequence). Trimming took 2 bases from V and 5 from J; bases not matched to a gene: 10. The DNA for the CDR3 is TGTGCCAGCAGCCAAACATGGGGACTAGGGGCGACCGGGGAGCTGTTTTTT. Its protein is CASSQTWGLGATGELFF.

V and J are TRBV19 and TRBJ1-6, with 8 bases identical to TRBD1. J was trimmed by 8 bases and V by 7 bases; bases with no gene match: 4. Germline V gene data show CDR1 as LNHDA and CDR2 as SQIVND (reference sequence). This CDR3 contains 13 residues. This CDR3 reads CASTEDRDSPLHF. The CDR3 coding sequence is TGTGCCAGTACGGAGGACAGGGATTCACCCCTCCACTTT.

The chain has TRBV18 and TRBJ2-3; 8 bases agree with TRBD2. This CDR3 has 13 amino acids. The V and J ends lost 7 bases and 4 bases, in that order; junction bases with no gene match: 4. Germline lookup yields CDR1 KGHSH and CDR2 LQKENI. In DNA, the CDR3 is TGTGCCAGCTTCCCGGGACTAGCAGATACGCAGTATTTT. Amino acids: CASFPGLADTQYF.

This clone was seen once. The chain links TRBV7-8 to TRBJ2-1; D perhaps matches TRBD1 (6 bases). V was clipped by 7 bases and J by 12 bases, with 19 bases between them. The CDR3 loop spans 13 amino acids. Germline CDR1 reads SGHVS; CDR2 reads FQNEAQ. Here the CDR3 DNA reads TGTGCCAGCACCTCAGGGGTGGATTTAGGGCAGTTCTTC. It is translated as CASTSGVDLGQFF.

CDR3 sequence: CASSAAGTRETQYF. CDR3 nucleotides: TGTGCCAGCAGTGCCGCAGGGACTAGAGAGACCCAGTACTTC. The chain has TRBV7-2 and TRBJ2-5, with 8 bases fitting TRBD2. Germline V gene data show CDR1 as SGHTA and CDR2 as FQGNSA. CDR3 length: 14 amino acids. Unmatched junction bases numbered 7, after V lost 6 bases and J lost 4 bases.

This clone was counted between two and nine times. This rearrangement joins TRBV2 to TRBJ1-2, with TRBD1 matching over 7 bases. There are 16 residues in the CDR3. The germline V gene has CDR1 SNHLY and CDR2 FYNNEI. After removal of 3 bases from V and 2 bases from J, the junction contained 9 bases not matched to a gene. The CDR3 spells CASSDPAGGLNYGYTF. The CDR3 coding sequence is TGTGCCAGCAGTGACCCGGCAGGGGGGTTAAACTATGGCTACACCTTC.

The chain couples TRBV4-1 to TRBJ2-5; 9 bases fit TRBD2. V trimming: 0 bases; J trimming: 1 base; junction bases outside the gene matches: 6. The CDR3 contains 17 residues. The germline V gene encodes CDR1 MGHRA and CDR2 YSYEKL. The DNA for the CDR3 is TGCGCCAGCAGCCAAGATTGGGCGGGGGGGATCCAAGAGACCCAGTACTTC. It is translated as CASSQDWAGGIQETQYF.

This chain connects TRBV9 to TRBJ1-2; 10 positions match TRBD1. This CDR3 spans 15 amino acids. V lost 3 bases and J lost 8; bases outside the gene matches: 10. Germline V gene sequence: CDR1 SGDLS, CDR2 YYNGEE. The CDR3 nucleotides are TGTGCCAGCAGCGGCCGGGACAGGGGTTTAGGGGGCTACACCTTC. The encoded protein is CASSGRDRGLGGYTF.